Presented here are 27 T cell receptor beta chains from one specimen sequenced in a study of shared clonotypes between healthy human individuals. Repertoires were generated with immunoSEQ multiplex PCR, while TCRdb's copy carries only in-frame clones and drops some. Found here are roughly 850,000 clones, approximately 97% of them singletons; the top ten hold under 0.25%. Naive CD8 cells lacked CD45RO and underwent positive selection for CCR7, leaving out terminally differentiated effector memory CD45RA+ cells. The specimen sequenced was naive CD8+ T cells sorted from blood. These receptors were obtained from a man aged 25 to 45 in good health.

The chain recombines TRBV28 with TRBJ1-5, with a tentative D call TRBD1 (6 bases). Germline V gene data show CDR1 as MDHEN and CDR2 as SYDVKM. There are 15 residues in the CDR3. V dropped 5 bases and J dropped 4 bases, with 15 bases sitting between them. The CDR3 spells CASSLRFQGNQPQHF. For the CDR3, the DNA is TGTGCCAGCAGTCTGAGGTTTCAGGGGAATCAGCCCCAGCATTTT.

This clone has only one observation. CDR3 DNA: TGTGCCAGCAGTTTTTCCGACAGCTCCTACGAGCAGTACTTC. Encoded protein: CASSFSDSSYEQYF. The V and J genes are TRBV27 and TRBJ2-7, with TRBD1 as a possible D gene (5 bases). Germline CDR1 MNHEY, CDR2 SMNVEV (reference sequence). V lost 3 bases, J lost 0 bases, and 9 bases lay in between. The CDR3 totals 14 residues.

The chain links TRBV4-1 to TRBJ2-5; no definite D call. CDR1 and CDR2 (germline): MGHRA, YSYEKL. Trimming removed 1 base at V and 5 bases at J, with 11 bases between. There are 14 residues in the CDR3. The CDR3 region is CASSQALIRETQYF. As DNA, the CDR3 is TGCGCCAGCAGCCAAGCTCTAATTAGGGAGACCCAGTACTTC.

This clone appeared a single time. The chain carries TRBV5-4 and TRBJ2-7, with D tentatively TRBD1 (5 bases). The CDR3 is made up of 14 amino acids. The V end was cut by 5 bases, the J end by 5 bases, with 17 bases between. Germline loops: CDR1 SGHNT, CDR2 YYREEE (reference sequence). CDR3 nucleotides: TGTGCCAGCAGTACAGGTACGGTATTGAACGAGCAGTACTTC. Protein sequence: CASSTGTVLNEQYF.

The chain combines TRBV19 with TRBJ2-1, with unresolved D. This CDR3 comprises 10 residues. The germline V and J ends were trimmed by 10 bases and 8 bases, with 9 bases remaining between them. Germline loops: CDR1 LNHDA, CDR2 SQIVND (reference sequence). The CDR3 region is CATRWYEQFF. CDR3 bases: TGTGCCACCCGATGGTATGAGCAGTTCTTC.

The V gene is TRBV5-4, the J gene TRBJ2-7, with D unclear. CDR1 and CDR2 from the germline V gene are SGHNT and YYREEE (reference sequence). With 0 bases removed from V and 4 bases from J, the gap between germline ends came to 8 bases. The CDR3 spans 13 residues. The CDR3 reads CASSLGAVYEQYF. The CDR3 region has the DNA TGTGCCAGCAGCTTGGGGGCGGTTTACGAGCAGTACTTC.

This chain links TRBV29-1 with TRBJ2-3; D remains ambiguous. V lost 1 base, J lost 2 bases, and 16 bases lay in between. CDR1 is SQVTM, CDR2 ANQGSEA, per germline. This CDR3 is built from 16 residues. CDR3: CSVEGLPAENTDTQYF. CDR3 DNA sequence: TGCAGCGTTGAAGGGCTTCCTGCAGAAAACACAGATACGCAGTATTTT.

The chain couples TRBV14 to TRBJ2-5, with D unclear. The CDR3 runs to 15 residues. With 4 bases removed from V and 0 bases from J, the gap between germline ends came to 12 bases. Germline loops: CDR1 SGHDN, CDR2 FVKESK. In DNA form, the CDR3 reads TGTGCCAGCAGCCTTAGCCTAAGCAACCAAGAGACCCAGTACTTC. It is translated as CASSLSLSNQETQYF.

The rearrangement uses TRBV28 and TRBJ1-5; tentatively, D is TRBD1 (5 bases). Germline V gene sequence: CDR1 MDHEN, CDR2 SYDVKM. Trimming shortened V by 11 bases and J by 0 bases, and 23 bases separated the two germline ends. This CDR3 spans 17 amino acids. The CDR3 DNA sequence: TGTGCCCTGGGCGGGGGGTCGGTGAGATATAGCAATCAGCCCCAGCATTTT. Protein sequence: CALGGGSVRYSNQPQHF. The variable domain in full, completed from reference TRBV28 and TRBJ1-5, reads DVKVTQSSRYLVKRTGEKVFLECVQDMDHENMFWYRQDPGLGLRLIYFSYDVKMKEKGDIPEGYSVSREKKERFSLILESASTNQTSMYLCALGGGSVRYSNQPQHFGDGTRLSIL.

This clone came up once. The CDR3: CASSPTGTGALDEQYF. The DNA for the CDR3 is TGTGCCAGCTCACCAACCGGGACGGGCGCCCTGGACGAGCAGTACTTC. The rearrangement joins TRBV18 to TRBJ2-7; D is tentatively TRBD1 or TRBD2 (5 bases each). Trimming removed 2 bases at V and 5 bases at J, with 19 bases between. CDR3 length: 16 amino acids. Looked up from germline, CDR1 is KGHSH and CDR2 is LQKENI. The whole variable domain, filled in from reference TRBV18 and TRBJ2-7, reads NAGVMQNPRHLVRRRGQEARLRCSPMKGHSHVYWYRQLPEEGLKFMVYLQKENIIDESGMPKERFSAEFPKEGPSILRIQQVVRGDSAAYFCASSPTGTGALDEQYFGPGTRLTVT.

In DNA, the CDR3 is TGTGCCAGCAGCCAGGGACGGCCGATCTCTGGGGCCAACGTCCTGACTTTC. Encoded protein: CASSQGRPISGANVLTF. The chain links TRBV14 to TRBJ2-6, with D perhaps TRBD1 or TRBD2 (5 bases each). The germline V gene has CDR1 SGHDN and CDR2 FVKESK. V was trimmed by 3 bases and J by 0 bases, leaving 12 bases between them. The CDR3 extends over 17 amino acids.

This rearrangement joins TRBV7-9 to TRBJ2-3; TRBD2 aligns across 9 bases. This CDR3 comprises 13 residues. J gave up 9 bases and V 8 bases, and 9 bases lay outside the gene matches. The germline V gene has CDR1 SEHNR and CDR2 FQNEAQ (reference sequence). CDR3 in amino acids: CASLGEREVTQYF. The CDR3 DNA follows: TGTGCCAGCCTGGGGGAGCGGGAGGTAACGCAGTATTTT.

The chain carries TRBV4-1 and TRBJ2-1; D gene ambiguous. Trimming pared 1 base from V and 2 bases from J, leaving 6 bases between. This CDR3 is 14 amino acids long. Germline V CDR1 and CDR2: MGHRA, YSYEKL. As DNA, the CDR3 is TGCGCCAGCAGCCAAGTCCGGGCCTACAATGAGCAGTTCTTC. Translated, it gives CASSQVRAYNEQFF.

The V gene is TRBV7-2, the J gene TRBJ1-1; D perhaps matches TRBD1 (5 bases). The germline V gene encodes CDR1 SGHTA and CDR2 FQGNSA. CDR3 length: 14 amino acids. V was trimmed by 5 bases and J by 3 bases, leaving 13 bases between them. The CDR3 protein is CASSARPGDTEAFF. The CDR3 nucleotides are TGTGCCAGCAGCGCACGGCCGGGGGACACTGAAGCTTTCTTT. Variable domain in full (rest from reference TRBV7-2 and TRBJ1-1): GAGVSQSPSNKVTEKGKDVELRCDPISGHTALYWYRQSLGQGLEFLIYFQGNSAPDKSGLPSDRFSAERTGGSVSTLTIQRTQQEDSAVYLCASSARPGDTEAFFGQGTRLTVV.

The gene calls are TRBV4-1 and TRBJ2-7; D is tentatively TRBD1 or TRBD2 (5 bases each). Trimming removed 4 bases from V and 4 bases from J, with 17 bases in between. Germline-derived CDR1 and CDR2 are MGHRA and YSYEKL. The CDR3 loop spans 15 amino acids. As DNA, the CDR3 is TGCGCCAGCAGCCTAAGGGACGCCCCAGGTTACGAGCAGTACTTC. Its translation: CASSLRDAPGYEQYF.

The chain links TRBV4-1 to TRBJ2-3, with a tentative D call TRBD1 (5 bases). The CDR3 is made up of 13 amino acids. From germline, CDR1 is MGHRA and CDR2 YSYEKL. Deletions cut 0 bases from V and 9 bases from J, with 10 bases between. CDR3 protein: CASSQETTVTQYF. The CDR3 DNA sequence: TGCGCCAGCAGCCAAGAAACGACAGTCACGCAGTATTTT.

The chain has TRBV28 and TRBJ1-2, with no clear D. This CDR3 comprises 13 residues. Germline CDR1 is MDHEN and CDR2 is SYDVKM. Trimming took 6 bases from V and 6 from J, leaving 14 bases between them. The CDR3 nucleotides read TGTGCCAGCAGACTATTAAATAGGGATGGCTACACCTTC. This codes for CASRLLNRDGYTF.

Notes on this clone: The same CDR3 also results from other DNA sequences found in this sample. The chain has TRBV28 and TRBJ2-7; tentatively, D is TRBD1 or TRBD2 (6 bases each). CDR3 length: 14 amino acids. The V end was cut by 3 bases, the J end by 4 bases, with 13 bases between. The germline V gene has CDR1 MDHEN and CDR2 SYDVKM. CDR3 in amino acids: CASSFSRGTYEQYF. The CDR3, as DNA: TGTGCCAGCAGTTTCTCTCGCGGGACATACGAGCAGTACTTC.

The chain links TRBV7-8 to TRBJ2-7, with 10 nucleotides matching TRBD1. In germline, CDR1 is SGHVS, CDR2 FQNEAQ. This CDR3 has 16 amino acids. V gave up 4 bases and J gave up 4 bases; unmatched junction bases: 10. As DNA, the CDR3 is TGTGCCAGCAGCTCCAGCCCAGGACAGGGGGATTACGAGCAGTACTTC. It specifies CASSSSPGQGDYEQYF.

The CDR3 loop is CSVVVDRANTGELFF. In nucleotides, the CDR3 is TGCAGCGTCGTCGTCGACAGAGCGAACACCGGGGAGCTGTTTTTT. J is TRBJ2-2 and V is TRBV29-1; maybe TRBD1 (5 bases). V lost 6 bases and J 0 bases, leaving 14 bases between the germline ends. The CDR3 extends over 15 amino acids. Germline V lookup: CDR1 SQVTM, CDR2 ANQGSEA.

This chain uses TRBV27 with TRBJ2-7; 8 positions match TRBD2. Germline V gene lookup returns CDR1 MNHEY and CDR2 SMNVEV (reference sequence). Germline trimming cut 3 bases from V and 3 bases from J; bases unmatched to any gene: 10. The CDR3 runs to 16 residues. CDR3 loop: CASSLSGTRGDYEQYF. DNA of the CDR3: TGTGCCAGCAGTTTGTCCGGGACTAGGGGAGACTACGAGCAGTACTTC.

The J gene is TRBJ2-7, the V gene TRBV30; D remains unclear. Trimming shortened V by 0 bases and J by 4 bases, and 13 bases separated the two germline ends. Germline assignment: CDR1 GTSNPN and CDR2 SVGIG (reference sequence). This CDR3 is built from 14 residues. CDR3 in amino acids: CAWSVGTIGYEQYF. The CDR3 DNA is TGTGCCTGGAGTGTAGGTACTATCGGTTACGAGCAGTACTTC.

This rearrangement joins TRBV5-1 to TRBJ2-1, with D maybe TRBD1 (6 bases). Trimming cost V 0 bases and J 0 bases, with 10 bases left between them. CDR1 and CDR2 (germline): SGHRS, YFSETQ. This CDR3 region has 16 residues. Here the CDR3 DNA reads TGCGCCAGCAGCTTGGATGGGGGCAACTCCTACAATGAGCAGTTCTTC. It is translated as CASSLDGGNSYNEQFF.

V gene TRBV7-9 combines with J gene TRBJ2-5; D possibly corresponds to TRBD1 (6 bases). V was pared by 7 bases and J by 5 bases, with 14 bases between. The CDR3 runs to 13 residues. Germline values: CDR1 SEHNR, CDR2 FQNEAQ (reference sequence). The CDR3 protein is CASTPTGMETQYF. The CDR3 bases are TGTGCCAGCACTCCCACAGGGATGGAGACCCAGTACTTC.

V and J are TRBV14 and TRBJ2-1; 9 nucleotides line up with TRBD2. The germline CDR1 and CDR2 sequences are SGHDN and FVKESK. Trimming removed 3 bases from V and 3 bases from J; junction bases left unmatched: 3. The CDR3 covers 15 residues. CDR3 DNA: TGTGCCAGCAGCCAGCGGACTAGCGTCTACAATGAGCAGTTCTTC. Amino acid sequence: CASSQRTSVYNEQFF.

V gene TRBV4-1 combines with J gene TRBJ1-1, with D perhaps TRBD1 (6 bases). Trimming removed 7 bases from V and 0 bases from J, with 12 bases in between. The CDR3 loop spans 14 amino acids. In germline, CDR1 is MGHRA, CDR2 YSYEKL. The CDR3 loop reads CASTPGGVNTEAFF. CDR3 bases: TGCGCCAGCACCCCGGGGGGCGTGAACACTGAAGCTTTCTTT.

V is TRBV7-9 and J is TRBJ2-3; 10 bases match TRBD2. The germline V gene has CDR1 SEHNR and CDR2 FQNEAQ (reference sequence). The V gene end was trimmed by 6 bases and the J gene end by 3 bases; junction bases not matched to a gene: 3. There are 14 residues in the CDR3. DNA of the CDR3: TGTGCCAGCAGAGGTAGCGGGAGGACAGATACGCAGTATTTT. This sequence encodes CASRGSGRTDTQYF.